Presented here are 14 T cell receptor beta chains from one specimen sequenced in a study of glioma-infiltrating T cells. The iRepertoire nested amplicon-rescue multiplex PCR amplified TCR alpha and beta CDR3s from RNA. A single record per CDR3 protein comes from TCRdb applying MiXCR to the multiplex PCR reads. The table shows about 190,000 distinct CDR3 sequences, with roughly 32% occurring only once. The sample taken for sequencing was glioma tissue, nonneoplastic brain tissue, or PBMCs (not recorded which). Receptors originate from a human donor with low-grade glioma or glioblastoma, undergoing nonglioma brain surgery, or in good health (not recorded which).

This clonotype has at least ten counts. V and J are TRBV6-1 and TRBJ2-3; TRBD1 agrees at 9 bases. V shed 6 bases and J 4 bases; nucleotides not matched to a gene: 17. This CDR3 region has 18 residues. Germline assignment: CDR1 MNHNS and CDR2 SASEGT. CDR3 DNA: TGTGCCAGCAGCCCCGGTAGGGTCGGGACAGGGCCCCCAGATACGCAGTATTTT. Residues: CASSPGRVGTGPPDTQYF.

This clonotype was seen a few times. V is TRBV12-3 or TRBV12-4 and J is TRBJ1-5; no reliable D call. This CDR3 comprises 13 residues. V was shortened by 7 bases and J by 7 bases, with 14 bases between the two germline ends. As DNA, the CDR3 is TGTGCCAGCACCGAGGACGCAATACAGCCCCAGCATTTT. Protein sequence: CASTEDAIQPQHF.

The chain has TRBV6-9 and TRBJ2-1; D possibly corresponds to TRBD2 (5 bases). V was clipped by 4 bases and J by 7 bases, with 23 bases between them. The length of the CDR3 is 17 residues. Germline V gene lookup returns CDR1 MNHGY and CDR2 SVAAGI. Here the CDR3 DNA reads TGTGCCAGCAGTTCACTACTCGCTCGGGATATTCGGAATGAGCAGTTCTTC. It specifies CASSSLLARDIRNEQFF.

This clonotype has ten or more counts. V and J are TRBV7-8 and TRBJ2-7; TRBD1 matches 9 bases. This CDR3 spans 14 amino acids. Germline CDR1 SGHVS, CDR2 FQNEAQ. The junction had 4 bases not matched to a gene; V was cut back by 4 bases and J by 3 bases. Here the CDR3 DNA reads TGTGCCAGCAGCTCCGGGACAGGGTTCTACGAGCAGTACTTC. Its protein product is CASSSGTGFYEQYF. Full variable domain (missing parts from reference TRBV7-8 and TRBJ2-7): GAGVSQSPRYKVAKRGQDVALRCDPISGHVSLFWYQQALGQGPEFLTYFQNEAQLDKSGLPSDRFFAERPEGSVSTLKIQRTQQEDSAVYLCASSSGTGFYEQYFGPGTRLTVT.

The chain carries TRBV4-3 and TRBJ1-4; tentative D call: TRBD1 (5 bases). CDR1 and CDR2 (germline): LGHNA, YSLEER. Deletions cut 0 bases from V and 7 bases from J, with 12 bases between. The CDR3 is 15 amino acids. The CDR3: CASSQEFRGGEKLFF. The DNA for the CDR3 is TGCGCCAGCAGCCAAGAATTTAGGGGTGGTGAAAAACTGTTTTTT.

V is TRBV10-3 and J is TRBJ1-1; 8 positions match TRBD1. CDR1 is ENHRY and CDR2 is SYGVKD in the germline V gene. The CDR3 runs 15 residues. V gave up 4 bases and J gave up 1 base; unmatched junction bases: 5. The CDR3 protein is CAISGTTGANTEAFF. The CDR3 DNA is TGTGCCATCAGTGGCACGACAGGGGCGAACACTGAAGCTTTCTTT.

Many counts were recorded for this clonotype. The V and J genes are TRBV20-1 and TRBJ2-1; D is ambiguous. Trimming left V 6 bases short and J 2 bases short, with 11 bases between. Germline CDR1 DFQATT, CDR2 SNEGSKA (reference sequence). This CDR3 is 13 amino acids long. CDR3 sequence reads: CSAHSDTYNEQFF. CDR3 bases: TGCAGTGCCCACAGCGATACCTACAATGAGCAGTTCTTC.

This clonotype was seen just once. The CDR3 protein is CSAKADSGSIEQYF. In DNA form, the CDR3 reads TGCAGTGCCAAGGCGGATAGCGGGAGTATCGAGCAGTACTTC. This chain joins TRBV20-1 and TRBJ2-7; TRBD2 agrees at 9 bases. V lost 6 bases and J lost 6; bases outside the gene matches: 12. Germline V gene data show CDR1 as DFQATT and CDR2 as SNEGSKA (reference sequence). CDR3 size: 14 residues.

This clonotype was counted many times. The V and J genes are TRBV3-1 and TRBJ2-2, with TRBD2 identical over 8 bases. V dropped 3 bases and J dropped 1; count of bases not matched to a gene: 4. Germline V gene lookup returns CDR1 LGHDT and CDR2 YNNKEL (reference sequence). CDR3 size: 16 residues. The DNA of the CDR3 is TGTGCCAGCAGCCAGTCCACTAGCGGGAACACCGGGGAGCTGTTTTTT. Translation: CASSQSTSGNTGELFF.

This clonotype was seen at least ten times. Written as DNA, the CDR3 is TGTGCCAACTCCTACTTGCCGGGACAGGGGTTCGGAAAACTGTTTTTT. This gives the protein CANSYLPGQGFGKLFF. The gene calls are TRBV28 and TRBJ1-4; 10 bases align to TRBD1. Germline trimming cut 10 bases from V and 10 bases from J; bases unmatched to any gene: 18. This CDR3 is built from 16 residues. CDR1 MDHEN and CDR2 SYDVKM come from the germline V gene.

To note about this clonotype: Since a much larger clone is just one base distant, this may be a read error. This chain links TRBV20-1 with TRBJ2-7; 15 bases are a match to TRBD2. This CDR3 has 16 amino acids. From germline, CDR1 is DFQATT and CDR2 SNEGSKA (reference sequence). Germline trimming cut 1 base from V and 7 bases from J; bases unmatched to any gene: 8. DNA for the CDR3: TGCAGTGCTAGAGGGACTAGCGGGAGGGCCAACAATGAGCAGTACTTC. This codes for CSARGTSGRANNEQYF.

The sample holds many counts of this clonotype. This sequence joins TRBV7-6 and TRBJ1-5; no definite D call. CDR1 is SGHVS and CDR2 is FNYEAQ in the germline V gene. Trimming pared 4 bases from V and 6 bases from J, leaving 10 bases between. CDR3 size: 13 residues. CDR3 protein: CASSYSSGQPQHF. CDR3 DNA: TGTGCCAGCAGCTATTCTTCGGGTCAGCCCCAGCATTTT.

The V call is TRBV4-1, the J call TRBJ2-3, with a weak D call TRBD2 (5 bases). Looked up from germline, CDR1 is MGHRA and CDR2 is YSYEKL. The CDR3 contains 18 residues. Trimming removed 0 bases at V and 1 base at J, with 17 bases between. The CDR3 DNA reads TGCGCCAGCAGCCAAGAGAGGGTCTTCCGGGTGGGCACAGATACGCAGTATTTT. It is translated as CASSQERVFRVGTDTQYF.

This clonotype has only a few counts. The V gene is TRBV4-3, the J gene TRBJ1-2; D ambiguous. Germline V gene lookup returns CDR1 LGHNA and CDR2 YSLEER. This CDR3 contains 16 residues. With 0 bases removed from V and 5 bases from J, the gap between germline ends came to 16 bases. The CDR3 region has the DNA TGCGCCAGCAGCCAAGATTCAAGGAATACGGTATATGGCTACACCTTC. Translating it yields CASSQDSRNTVYGYTF.